Listed below are T cell receptor beta chains from one sample, sequenced in a study of blood T cell repertoires in COVID-19. Data came from immunoSEQ multiplex PCR; TCRdb stores just in-frame clones and leaves some out. The sample records around 70,000 clones, about four fifths being singletons. Sequencing input: peripheral blood. The source is a human donor in a cohort sampled during active COVID-19. The CDR3 runs from the conserved cysteine through the conserved F or W. D genes are given only for firm matches. Clone size is shown for a subset of rows, as once, few, many or a class of expanded clone.

j_gene: TRBJ1-5
abundance: .
v_gene: TRBV6-2/TRBV6-3
d_gene: .
CDR3nt: TGTGCCAGCAGTTACTCAGGAGCTAGGTATAGCAATCAGCCCCAGCATTTT
CDR3aa: CASSYSGARYSNQPQHF

j_gene: TRBJ2-1
abundance: .
v_gene: TRBV6-4
d_gene: TRBD2
CDR3nt: TGTGCCAGCAGCTTTAGCGGGAGGTCTTCCTACAATGAGCAGTTCTTC
CDR3aa: CASSFSGRSSYNEQFF

j_gene: TRBJ2-1
abundance: .
v_gene: TRBV30
d_gene: .
CDR3nt: TGTGCCTGGGGCGGGTTGGTATACAATGAGCAGTTCTTC
CDR3aa: CAWGGLVYNEQFF

j_gene: TRBJ1-4
abundance: .
v_gene: TRBV7-9
d_gene: TRBD1
CDR3nt: TGTGCCAGCAGCTTACTACAGGGGGTTGGGGTCGCTAATGAAAAACTGTTTTTT
CDR3aa: CASSLLQGVGVANEKLFF

j_gene: TRBJ1-1
abundance: .
v_gene: TRBV6-2/TRBV6-3
d_gene: TRBD1
CDR3nt: TGTGCCAGCAGTTACGCCGGGACAGAGAACACTGAAGCTTTCTTT
CDR3aa: CASSYAGTENTEAFF

j_gene: TRBJ1-2
abundance: once
v_gene: TRBV6-6
d_gene: .
CDR3nt: TGTGCCAGCAGTTACGGGCAGGGGATCGGCTACACCTTC
CDR3aa: CASSYGQGIGYTF

j_gene: TRBJ2-7
abundance: .
v_gene: TRBV4-3
d_gene: .
CDR3nt: TGCGCCAGCAGCCAAGTACAGGGCTCCTACGAGCAGTACTTC
CDR3aa: CASSQVQGSYEQYF

j_gene: TRBJ1-2
abundance: .
v_gene: TRBV28
d_gene: .
CDR3nt: TGTGCCTGCTTTCGGGGGGTCGGCTATGGCTACACCTTC
CDR3aa: CACFRGVGYGYTF

j_gene: TRBJ2-5
abundance: few
v_gene: TRBV11-2
d_gene: TRBD2
CDR3nt: TGTGCCAGCAGCGAAAGCGGGAGGGTGGAGACCCAGTACTTC
CDR3aa: CASSESGRVETQYF

j_gene: TRBJ2-7
abundance: .
v_gene: TRBV7-8
d_gene: TRBD2
CDR3nt: TGTGCCAGCAGCTTGGGGACTAGCGGGAGGGCTGCCTACGAGCAGTACTTC
CDR3aa: CASSLGTSGRAAYEQYF

j_gene: TRBJ2-3
abundance: .
v_gene: TRBV28
d_gene: TRBD2
CDR3nt: TGTGCCAGCAGCGTACCGGGACTAGCGATTCCAGATACGCAGTATTTT
CDR3aa: CASSVPGLAIPDTQYF

j_gene: TRBJ1-2
abundance: few
v_gene: TRBV7-9
d_gene: .
CDR3nt: TGTGCCAGCAGCTTACAGGGGAACTATGGCTACACCTTC
CDR3aa: CASSLQGNYGYTF

j_gene: TRBJ2-2
abundance: .
v_gene: TRBV7-2
d_gene: TRBD2
CDR3nt: TGTGCCAGCAGCTTAAGCGGGGGGAACACCGGGGAGCTGTTTTTT
CDR3aa: CASSLSGGNTGELFF

j_gene: TRBJ2-1
abundance: .
v_gene: TRBV9
d_gene: TRBD2
CDR3nt: TGTGCCAGCAGCGTAGGAGGGACTAGCGGGAGAGGTGAGCAGTTCTTC
CDR3aa: CASSVGGTSGRGEQFF

j_gene: TRBJ2-3
abundance: .
v_gene: TRBV7-6
d_gene: .
CDR3nt: TGTGCCAGCAGCTTAGGGGCAGGGCTCCCAGATACGCAGTATTTT
CDR3aa: CASSLGAGLPDTQYF

j_gene: TRBJ2-7
abundance: .
v_gene: TRBV7-2
d_gene: TRBD2
CDR3nt: TGTGCCAGCAGCTCTAGCGGGAGCCCTACCTACGAGCAGTACTTC
CDR3aa: CASSSSGSPTYEQYF

j_gene: TRBJ2-7
abundance: .
v_gene: TRBV7-2
d_gene: .
CDR3nt: TGTGCCAGCAGCTTACTTGGACAGCTTGGCGAGCAGTACTTC
CDR3aa: CASSLLGQLGEQYF

j_gene: TRBJ1-2
abundance: .
v_gene: TRBV10-3
d_gene: .
CDR3nt: TGTGCCATCAGATCGGGGGGTGACTATGGCTACACCTTC
CDR3aa: CAIRSGGDYGYTF

j_gene: TRBJ1-1
abundance: .
v_gene: TRBV9
d_gene: .
CDR3nt: TGTGCCAGCAGCGTAGCGGGCGGGAAGGAAGCTTTCTTT
CDR3aa: CASSVAGGKEAFF

j_gene: TRBJ1-1
abundance: .
v_gene: TRBV7-9
d_gene: .
CDR3nt: TGTGCCAGCAGCTTAGATGCAACAGGGGAAGCTTTCTTT
CDR3aa: CASSLDATGEAFF

j_gene: TRBJ1-2
abundance: .
v_gene: TRBV14
d_gene: .
CDR3nt: TGTGCCAGCAGCCCGCATAGGGGGAACTATGGCTACACCTTC
CDR3aa: CASSPHRGNYGYTF

j_gene: TRBJ1-1
abundance: .
v_gene: TRBV28
d_gene: TRBD1
CDR3nt: TGTGCCAGCAGAAATGGTGGGACAGGGGTCGGGAACACTGAAGCTTTCTTT
CDR3aa: CASRNGGTGVGNTEAFF

j_gene: TRBJ2-2
abundance: .
v_gene: TRBV5-1
d_gene: .
CDR3nt: TGCGCCAGCAGCTTGGCGGGGGAGAACACCGGGGAGCTGTTTTTT
CDR3aa: CASSLAGENTGELFF

j_gene: TRBJ1-6
abundance: .
v_gene: TRBV27
d_gene: .
CDR3nt: TGTGCCAGCACCAACCGCGGGGGCTCACCCCTCCACTTT
CDR3aa: CASTNRGGSPLHF

j_gene: TRBJ1-5
abundance: .
v_gene: TRBV18
d_gene: .
CDR3nt: TGTGCCAGCCAAACGCAGGTCTCGAATCAGCCCCAGCATTTT
CDR3aa: CASQTQVSNQPQHF

j_gene: TRBJ2-5
abundance: .
v_gene: TRBV27
d_gene: .
CDR3nt: TGTGCCAGCCGACGCCGGGGTAGCGATCAAGAGACCCAGTACTTC
CDR3aa: CASRRRGSDQETQYF

j_gene: TRBJ2-1
abundance: .
v_gene: TRBV14
d_gene: TRBD2
CDR3nt: TGTGCCAGCAGCCACGTTGGGACTAGCGGGAACAATGAGCAGTTCTTC
CDR3aa: CASSHVGTSGNNEQFF

j_gene: TRBJ1-5
abundance: .
v_gene: TRBV12-3/TRBV12-4
d_gene: TRBD1
CDR3nt: TGTGCCAGCAGTATAGACAGGGGTCAGCCCCAGCATTTT
CDR3aa: CASSIDRGQPQHF

j_gene: TRBJ1-5
abundance: .
v_gene: TRBV6-1
d_gene: .
CDR3nt: TGTGCCAGCAGTGAGATCAGGCAGCCCCAGCATTTT
CDR3aa: CASSEIRQPQHF

j_gene: TRBJ1-4
abundance: few
v_gene: TRBV14
d_gene: TRBD1
CDR3nt: TGTGCCAGCAGCCAAGGAGAGGGGACAGTCTTGCCGAATGAAAAACTGTTTTTT
CDR3aa: CASSQGEGTVLPNEKLFF

j_gene: TRBJ2-1
abundance: .
v_gene: TRBV12-5
d_gene: TRBD1
CDR3nt: TGTGCTAGTGGCCTAGGACAGGGGTGGTACAATGAGCAGTTCTTC
CDR3aa: CASGLGQGWYNEQFF

j_gene: TRBJ2-3
abundance: .
v_gene: TRBV10-3
d_gene: .
CDR3nt: TGTGCAATAGGGGGTGAAGCAGATACGCAGTATTTT
CDR3aa: CAIGGEADTQYF

j_gene: TRBJ2-1
abundance: .
v_gene: TRBV30
d_gene: .
CDR3nt: TGTGCCTGGAGATCAAAACCAGGGATTGAGCAGTTCTTC
CDR3aa: CAWRSKPGIEQFF

j_gene: TRBJ2-3
abundance: .
v_gene: TRBV3-1/TRBV3-2
d_gene: .
CDR3nt: TGTGCCAGCAGCCAACAGGGCACAGATACGCAGTATTTT
CDR3aa: CASSQQGTDTQYF

j_gene: TRBJ1-1
abundance: .
v_gene: TRBV7-3
d_gene: TRBD1
CDR3nt: TGTGCCAGCAGCCTTGACAGGGACACTGAAGCTTTCTTT
CDR3aa: CASSLDRDTEAFF

j_gene: TRBJ2-5
abundance: few
v_gene: TRBV29-1
d_gene: .
CDR3nt: TGCAGCGTTGCCCCAGGGGGGCGGGAGACCCAGTACTTC
CDR3aa: CSVAPGGRETQYF

j_gene: TRBJ2-5
abundance: .
v_gene: TRBV4-1
d_gene: TRBD2
CDR3nt: TGCGCCAGCAGCCCCGGGGCCCGACTAGCGGGAGTGGAGACCCAGTACTTC
CDR3aa: CASSPGARLAGVETQYF

j_gene: TRBJ2-5
abundance: .
v_gene: TRBV9
d_gene: .
CDR3nt: TGTGCCAGCAGTTCCAGGGTGGTTTCAGAGACCCAGTACTTC
CDR3aa: CASSSRVVSETQYF

j_gene: TRBJ1-4
abundance: .
v_gene: TRBV4-2
d_gene: TRBD1
CDR3nt: TGTGCCAGCAGCCAAGCCGGGGACAGGGGGCAGGAAAAACTGTTTTTT
CDR3aa: CASSQAGDRGQEKLFF

j_gene: TRBJ2-6
abundance: .
v_gene: TRBV5-1
d_gene: TRBD1
CDR3nt: TGCGCCAGCAGCTTGGGGGACAGGGGGCCCCCTGGGGCCAACGTCCTGACTTTC
CDR3aa: CASSLGDRGPPGANVLTF

j_gene: TRBJ1-2
abundance: .
v_gene: TRBV7-8
d_gene: TRBD1
CDR3nt: TGTGCCTCTGGCGGGACAGCATCCTATGGCTACACCTTC
CDR3aa: CASGGTASYGYTF

j_gene: TRBJ2-7
abundance: .
v_gene: TRBV27
d_gene: TRBD2
CDR3nt: TGTGCCAGCAGTTTTCACGGGGGAGGGTACGAGCAGTACTTC
CDR3aa: CASSFHGGGYEQYF

j_gene: TRBJ2-1
abundance: once
v_gene: TRBV7-8
d_gene: TRBD2
CDR3nt: TGTGCCAGCAGCTTAGGGGGGGGAAACAATGAGCAGTTCTTC
CDR3aa: CASSLGGGNNEQFF

j_gene: TRBJ2-5
abundance: .
v_gene: TRBV19
d_gene: .
CDR3nt: TGTGCCAGTAGTGTGACAGGGGGCAGGCTAGCGGGAGAGGGGACCCAGTACTTC
CDR3aa: CASSVTGGRLAGEGTQYF

j_gene: TRBJ2-6
abundance: .
v_gene: TRBV2
d_gene: .
CDR3nt: TGTGCCAGCAGTGCAATCAGGGTTGGGGCCAACGTCCTGACTTTC
CDR3aa: CASSAIRVGANVLTF

j_gene: TRBJ2-2
abundance: .
v_gene: TRBV2
d_gene: .
CDR3nt: TGTGCCAGCAGGGGGGCGTCGAACACCGGGGAGCTGTTTTTT
CDR3aa: CASRGASNTGELFF

j_gene: TRBJ1-1
abundance: .
v_gene: TRBV7-9
d_gene: .
CDR3nt: TGTGCCAGCAGCTTAGTGGCAGGGGACACTGAAGCTTTCTTT
CDR3aa: CASSLVAGDTEAFF

j_gene: TRBJ2-7
abundance: medium-sized
v_gene: TRBV28
d_gene: .
CDR3nt: TGTGCCAGCAGTTTCTTCTACGAGCAGTACTTC
CDR3aa: CASSFFYEQYF

j_gene: TRBJ2-5
abundance: .
v_gene: TRBV6-2/TRBV6-3
d_gene: TRBD2
CDR3nt: TGTGCCAGCAGTTATAGCGGGAGTATTGGATTTGGAGAGACCCAGTACTTC
CDR3aa: CASSYSGSIGFGETQYF

j_gene: TRBJ1-2
abundance: .
v_gene: TRBV19
d_gene: TRBD1
CDR3nt: TGTGCCAGTTCTGATCCGGGACAGACTAACTATGGCTACACCTTC
CDR3aa: CASSDPGQTNYGYTF

j_gene: TRBJ2-1
abundance: few
v_gene: TRBV5-1
d_gene: TRBD1
CDR3nt: TGCGCCAGCAGCTTTAGACAGGGGCGGGATGAGCAGTTCTTC
CDR3aa: CASSFRQGRDEQFF

j_gene: TRBJ1-6
abundance: .
v_gene: TRBV7-8
d_gene: TRBD1
CDR3nt: TGTGCCAGCAGCCCCCTGACAGGGGAGAATTCACCCCTCCACTTT
CDR3aa: CASSPLTGENSPLHF

j_gene: TRBJ2-7
abundance: .
v_gene: TRBV27
d_gene: TRBD2
CDR3nt: TGTGCCAGCAGTTTTTGGACTAGCGGGAGGGCCTCCGAGCAGTACTTC
CDR3aa: CASSFWTSGRASEQYF

j_gene: TRBJ1-3
abundance: .
v_gene: TRBV18
d_gene: .
CDR3nt: TGTGCCAGCTCACCCCAGAGGACAGCACGCACGGCCGGAAACACCATATATTTT
CDR3aa: CASSPQRTARTAGNTIYF

j_gene: TRBJ1-2
abundance: .
v_gene: TRBV11-1
d_gene: .
CDR3nt: TGTGCCAGCAGCGCTAACAACTATGGCTACACCTTC
CDR3aa: CASSANNYGYTF

j_gene: TRBJ1-2
abundance: few
v_gene: TRBV6-5
d_gene: .
CDR3nt: TGTGCCAGCAGTTACGTGGCGGAGGGGAGAGGCTACACCTTC
CDR3aa: CASSYVAEGRGYTF

j_gene: TRBJ1-6
abundance: .
v_gene: TRBV7-3
d_gene: .
CDR3nt: TGTGCCAGCAGCACCTCCCATAGAGATTCACCCCTCCACTTT
CDR3aa: CASSTSHRDSPLHF

j_gene: TRBJ2-7
abundance: .
v_gene: TRBV7-3
d_gene: .
CDR3nt: TGTGCCAGCAGCACAGGCAAGGGCTACGAGCAGTACTTC
CDR3aa: CASSTGKGYEQYF

j_gene: TRBJ2-2
abundance: .
v_gene: TRBV9
d_gene: .
CDR3nt: TGTGCCAGCAGCCCTGGTAGCGGGAACACCGGGGAGCTGTTTTTT
CDR3aa: CASSPGSGNTGELFF

j_gene: TRBJ2-5
abundance: .
v_gene: TRBV6-2/TRBV6-3
d_gene: .
CDR3nt: TGTGCCAGCAGCATGACAGGATTTCAAGAGACCCAGTACTTC
CDR3aa: CASSMTGFQETQYF